Following are 27 T cell receptor beta chains from one sample sequenced in a study of blood T cell repertoires in COVID-19. Profiled with immunoSEQ multiplex PCR; TCRdb holds only in-frame clones, not every one. The sample carries some 340,000 clones, roughly 90% recorded once. Specimen: PBMCs or T cells enriched from blood (not recorded which). These receptors were obtained from a woman aged 25 to 45 who had been exposed to COVID-19.

This chain connects TRBV7-9 to TRBJ2-1; TRBD2 matches at 9 bases. CDR1 and CDR2 from the germline V gene are SEHNR and FQNEAQ (reference sequence). The CDR3 loop spans 15 amino acids. With 2 bases clipped from V and 4 bases from J, the junction kept 3 bases outside the gene matches. The CDR3 nucleotides read TGTGCCAGCAGCTTACAGCGGGGGGTTTACAATGAGCAGTTCTTC. This gives the protein CASSLQRGVYNEQFF.

The J gene is TRBJ2-1, the V gene TRBV3-1 (or the pseudogene TRBV3-2), with 8 bases identical to TRBD2. V was clipped by 6 bases and J by 4 bases; unmatched bases: 11. The V gene's germline CDR1 is LGHDT and CDR2 YNNKEL (reference sequence). CDR3 length: 16 amino acids. The CDR3 coding sequence is TGTGCCAGCAGGTATAGCGCGGGGGGACGGTACAATGAGCAGTTCTTC. Protein product: CASRYSAGGRYNEQFF.

This chain joins TRBV19 and TRBJ1-6, with TRBD1 identical over 7 bases. The CDR3 has 14 amino acids. Germline V CDR1 and CDR2: LNHDA, SQIVND (reference sequence). V lost 3 bases to trimming and J lost 6 bases; unmatched junction nucleotides: 2. The CDR3 DNA sequence: TGTGCCAGTAGTATGGGGACAGTTAATTCACCCCTCCACTTT. Its translation: CASSMGTVNSPLHF.

V and J are TRBV6-5 and TRBJ1-1, with D possibly being TRBD1 (5 bases). V was cut by 3 bases and J by 5 bases, with 10 bases left in between. CDR1 and CDR2 (germline): MNHEY, SVGAGI. The CDR3 consists of 13 residues. The CDR3 sequence is CASSYVRGTEAFF. The CDR3 DNA follows: TGTGCCAGCAGTTATGTAAGGGGTACTGAAGCTTTCTTT.

The chain links TRBV10-3 to TRBJ1-2, with D uncertain. Germline-derived CDR1 and CDR2 are ENHRY and SYGVKD. This CDR3 is built from 14 residues. Trimming stripped 6 bases from V and 2 bases from J, with 13 bases between. The CDR3 here is CAIRPTAANYGYTF. CDR3 DNA sequence: TGTGCCATCAGGCCGACGGCAGCGAACTATGGCTACACCTTC.

The chain links TRBV6-5 to TRBJ2-3; no definite D call. Germline V gives CDR1 MNHEY, CDR2 SVGAGI. This CDR3 comprises 12 residues. Trimming removed 6 bases from V and 9 bases from J, with 13 bases in between. This CDR3 reads CASSDRLETQYF. The CDR3, as DNA: TGTGCCAGCAGCGACCGACTCGAAACGCAGTATTTT.

A single count supports this clone. The chain is built from TRBV7-6 and TRBJ2-2; D is undetermined. V lost 8 bases, J lost 0 bases, and 19 bases lay in between. Germline V lookup: CDR1 SGHVS, CDR2 FNYEAQ. The CDR3 is made up of 17 amino acids. CDR3 protein: CASSRRLTRSNTGELFF. The CDR3 DNA is TGTGCCAGCTCCCGACGACTTACCCGGTCGAACACCGGGGAGCTGTTTTTT.

The chain links TRBV7-9 to TRBJ1-4; D ambiguous. CDR3 length equals 15 residues. The germline V gene encodes CDR1 SEHNR and CDR2 FQNEAQ (reference sequence). V was clipped by 1 base and J by 6 bases, with 12 bases between them. This CDR3 is CASSLVRGGDEKLFF. The DNA of the CDR3 is TGTGCCAGCAGCTTAGTCCGTGGAGGCGATGAAAAACTGTTTTTT.

The chain employs TRBV19 and TRBJ1-2, with no clear D. From germline, CDR1 is LNHDA and CDR2 SQIVND (reference sequence). The V and J ends lost 0 bases and 4 bases respectively, with 18 bases between them. The CDR3 spans 17 residues. CDR3 sequence (DNA): TGTGCCAGTAGTATAGATTTTACGGTCGTGATTGGCTATGGCTACACCTTC. It is translated as CASSIDFTVVIGYGYTF.

This chain links TRBV5-4 with TRBJ1-5; 8 nucleotides align to TRBD1. This CDR3 is 16 amino acids long. Germline-derived CDR1 and CDR2 are SGHNT and YYREEE (reference sequence). Losses at the gene ends were 2 bases for V and 7 bases for J; bases not matched to a gene: 11. CDR3: CASSLTAGGVKQPQHF. As DNA, the CDR3 is TGTGCCAGCAGCTTAACCGCAGGGGGCGTGAAGCAGCCCCAGCATTTT.

The rearrangement links TRBV7-8 to TRBJ2-5; the match to TRBD2 covers 7 bases. The length of the CDR3 is 17 residues. V lost 2 bases to trimming and J lost 2 bases; unmatched junction nucleotides: 11. Per the germline V gene, CDR1 is SGHVS and CDR2 is FQNEAQ. The CDR3 reads CASSLTPRGSGQETQYF. Written as DNA, the CDR3 is TGTGCCAGCAGCTTAACGCCGCGGGGGTCGGGGCAAGAGACCCAGTACTTC.

This chain joins TRBV7-8 and TRBJ1-1; D uncertain. The CDR3 extends over 13 amino acids. V gave up 5 bases and J gave up 4 bases, with 11 bases separating them. Germline assignment: CDR1 SGHVS and CDR2 FQNEAQ. CDR3 DNA sequence: TGTGCCAGCAGCCTCAACGGAGGCACTGAAGCTTTCTTT. Translating gives CASSLNGGTEAFF.

The V gene is TRBV4-2, the J gene TRBJ2-5; D might be TRBD2 (6 bases). The CDR3 spans 16 residues. The germline V gene has CDR1 LGHNA and CDR2 YNFKEQ. V gave up 2 bases and J gave up 0 bases, with 13 bases separating them. CDR3 in amino acids: CASSQMTSQDQETQYF. The CDR3 DNA sequence: TGTGCCAGCAGCCAAATGACTAGTCAAGACCAAGAGACCCAGTACTTC.

The genes are TRBV23-1 and TRBJ1-2; 10 bases match TRBD1. TRBV23-1 is marked as an open reading frame, function uncertain. The V and J ends lost 2 bases and 1 base, in that order; junction bases with no gene match: 4. The CDR3 totals 16 residues. CDR3 sequence: CASSQEDRGVNYGYTF. The DNA for the CDR3 is TGCGCCAGCAGTCAAGAGGACAGGGGGGTTAACTATGGCTACACCTTC.

The CDR3 DNA sequence: TGTGCCAGCAGTGAACAGGGAATCTACGAGCAGTACTTC. Protein sequence: CASSEQGIYEQYF. The chain carries TRBV25-1 and TRBJ2-7, with D tentatively TRBD1 (5 bases). Trimming removed 2 bases from V and 3 bases from J, with 8 bases in between. The CDR3 runs to 13 residues. In germline, CDR1 is MGHDK, CDR2 SYGVNS.

The chain links TRBV7-9 to TRBJ1-2, with TRBD1 matching 10 bases. The CDR3 loop spans 13 amino acids. With V trimmed by 3 bases and J by 6 bases, 1 base remained unmatched. Germline CDR1 and CDR2: SEHNR and FQNEAQ (reference sequence). The CDR3 DNA follows: TGTGCCAGCAGCTTGGGGACAGGGGATGGCTACACCTTC. Protein product: CASSLGTGDGYTF.

The rearrangement links TRBV19 to TRBJ2-2; 11 bases align to TRBD1. The V and J ends lost 6 bases and 3 bases, in that order; junction bases with no gene match: 3. CDR1 is LNHDA and CDR2 is SQIVND in the germline V gene (reference sequence). The CDR3 has 15 residues. CDR3 residues: CASSKDRGHTGELFF. The DNA of the CDR3 is TGTGCCAGTAGCAAGGACAGGGGGCACACCGGGGAGCTGTTTTTT.

Points on this clone: This same CDR3 is encoded by further DNA sequences in the sample. The CDR3 is CASSPGRDTEAFF. The DNA of the CDR3 is TGTGCCAGCTCACCAGGTCGGGACACTGAAGCTTTCTTT. The chain employs TRBV18 and TRBJ1-1; no clear D gene. The CDR3 extends over 13 amino acids. Germline V gives CDR1 KGHSH, CDR2 LQKENI. Trimming left V 2 bases short and J 3 bases short, with 7 bases between.

This clone was found a few times. V gene TRBV11-2 combines with J gene TRBJ2-5; 7 bases fit TRBD2. CDR3 size: 14 residues. J lost 0 bases, V lost 5 bases, and 3 bases had no gene match. The germline V gene has CDR1 SGHAT and CDR2 FQNNGV. In DNA, the CDR3 is TGTGCCAGCAGCCCCCGGGGGGACCAAGAGACCCAGTACTTC. Its translation is CASSPRGDQETQYF.

This rearrangement joins TRBV21-1 to TRBJ1-5; the DNA was not compared with TRBD1, the D call given in the table. TRBV21-1 constitutes a pseudogene. CDR3 length: 14 residues. The CDR3 is CASRTGESNQPQHF. CDR3 DNA sequence: TGTGCCAGCAGGACAGGGGAATCTAATCAGCCCCAGCATTTT.

The V gene is TRBV18, the J gene TRBJ2-6; TRBD1 matches 9 bases. The V and J ends lost 4 bases and 2 bases, in that order; junction bases with no gene match: 3. This CDR3 spans 16 amino acids. Germline CDR1 and CDR2: KGHSH and LQKENI. The chain's CDR3 is CASSQTGGAGANVLTF. CDR3 DNA: TGTGCCAGCTCACAAACAGGGGGCGCTGGGGCCAACGTCCTGACTTTC. The variable domain in full, completed from reference TRBV18 and TRBJ2-6, reads NAGVMQNPRHLVRRRGQEARLRCSPMKGHSHVYWYRQLPEEGLKFMVYLQKENIIDESGMPKERFSAEFPKEGPSILRIQQVVRGDSAAYFCASSQTGGAGANVLTFGAGSRLTVL.

The chain carries TRBV5-6 and TRBJ1-1; D is undetermined. There are 15 residues in the CDR3. Germline CDR1 SGHDT, CDR2 YYEEEE. V dropped 2 bases and J dropped 1 base, with 12 bases sitting between them. The CDR3 spells CASSFPGNGNTEAFF. The CDR3, as DNA: TGTGCCAGCAGCTTCCCGGGAAACGGGAACACTGAAGCTTTCTTT.

This clone was detected only once. The V and J genes are TRBV5-6 and TRBJ1-1; perhaps TRBD1 as D (6 bases). V was trimmed by 2 bases and J by 1 base, leaving 12 bases between them. CDR1 SGHDT and CDR2 YYEEEE come from the germline V gene. The CDR3 is 15 residues long. The CDR3: CASSLLMDRNTEAFF. In DNA form, the CDR3 reads TGTGCCAGCAGCTTACTCATGGACAGGAACACTGAAGCTTTCTTT.

This chain links TRBV2 with TRBJ2-1; TRBD2 matches 13 bases. Germline assignment: CDR1 SNHLY and CDR2 FYNNEI. The CDR3 runs to 15 residues. Trimming at V came to 4 bases and at J to 7 bases, leaving 4 bases not matched to a gene. CDR3 DNA: TGTGCCAGCAGTGCTACTAGCGGGGGGGCTAATGAGCAGTTCTTC. Protein: CASSATSGGANEQFF.

This clone was detected once. The V call is TRBV18, the J call TRBJ1-1; TRBD1 might be the D (6 bases). Germline assignment: CDR1 KGHSH and CDR2 LQKENI. V was pared by 5 bases and J by 0 bases, with 7 bases between. The CDR3 consists of 13 residues. CDR3 in amino acids: CASSWGLNTEAFF. For the CDR3, the DNA is TGTGCCAGCTCATGGGGGCTGAACACTGAAGCTTTCTTT.

The chain recombines TRBV19 with TRBJ1-1; weak D call: TRBD1 (6 bases). From germline, CDR1 is LNHDA and CDR2 SQIVND (reference sequence). The germline V and J ends were trimmed by 6 bases and 4 bases, with 9 bases remaining between them. The CDR3 consists of 12 residues. CDR3 DNA: TGTGCCAGTAGGGTACAGGGCACTGAAGCTTTCTTT. Translation gives CASRVQGTEAFF. The variable domain in full, with the rest retrieved from reference TRBV19 and TRBJ1-1, is DGGITQSPKYLFRKEGQNVTLSCEQNLNHDAMYWYRQDPGQGLRLIYYSQIVNDFQKGDIAEGYSVSREKKESFPLTVTSAQKNPTAFYLCASRVQGTEAFFGQGTRLTVV.

V gene TRBV6-5 combines with J gene TRBJ2-7, with D perhaps TRBD1 (5 bases). The germline CDR1 and CDR2 sequences are MNHEY and SVGAGI. The V gene lost 6 bases and the J gene lost 3 bases, with 18 bases spanning the gap. This CDR3 region has 15 residues. In DNA, the CDR3 is TGTGCCAGCAGGCAGGGCGGCAGTGGAGACTACGAGCAGTACTTC. It translates to CASRQGGSGDYEQYF.